This T cell receptor (beta chain) emerged from a study of T cell responses to AZD1222 COVID-19 vaccine (TCRdb year 2021). At the level of the whole study: A total of 230 to 250 trial participants underwent TCR sequencing, of whom about 200 received two doses of AZD1222 and about 25 received two doses of the MenACWY control vaccine. Enrollment into the trials was organized by age into subgroups of 18-55, 56-69 and 70-plus years, and those subgroups contained approximately 160, 26 and 62 TCR-sequenced participants, respectively.

The CDR3 regions of human TCRbeta chains were analyzed by immunosequencing. Per the original workflow: Repertoire TCRs were checked for matches against a reference library of SARS-CoV-2-specific TCRs that had been generated using the MIRA antigen-specificity platform. Breadth meant the fraction of unique TCRs that were SARS-CoV-2-associated, whereas depth meant the fraction of total T cells that were SARS-CoV-2-associated. Each spike-specific TCR was assigned to its reactive spike region and to a CD4 or CD8 class using the MIRA data. Log10-transformed breadth and depth values were compared by one-way ANOVA with Sidak's multiple comparisons tests. In TCRdb, the immuneACCESS table is reduced to in-frame sequences with V and J assigned. These tables do not hold every clone; where another copy was compared, an unresolved V gene accounts for under half, and the others remain unexplained. That table gives V, J and clone size, and the DNA gave D and trimming. Recorded for this sample are about 150,000 clones; 90% to 95% of them occurred a single time. The ten largest clones add up to about 1.6% of the sample.

This sample's time point label indicates: about 28 days (+/-7) after the second vaccine dose. AZD1222 recipients given second doses at about 4 weeks or at about 12 weeks were pooled, since spike-specific TCR depth and breadth were not found to differ between the two schedules. Vaccinee samples were obtained from the UK trials COV001 and COV002, which included a single-blind randomized controlled phase 2/3 trial of AZD1222 (ChAdOx1 nCoV-19) in healthy adults. Trial participant PBMC samples were collected at day 0 and day 28 after the second dose for TCRbeta chain sequencing. The germline V gene (reference sequence) specifies LNHDA as CDR1 and SQIVND as CDR2. The CDR3, from cysteine to phenylalanine, totals 17 residues. The kept DNA is CDR3 alone, 51 bases in frame from the first base. Trimming takes 4 bases off V and 5 bases off J; junction bases not matched to a gene: 11. Overall study outcomes, separate from this receptor: Participants were mostly white British and included more females than males, and it was suggested by the authors that clonal diversity may have been underestimated. Conclusions about previously exposed vaccinees are limited because only six or seven AZD1222 recipients were SARS-CoV-2 seropositive at baseline. The 56-69-year group was small, and its depth increase did not reach significance, likely because of low power. Because no day 14 peak-response samples were available, repertoires were characterized only after the peak T cell response. The whole spike protein was spanned by vaccine-associated CD4 TCRs, and dominant responses were seen in regions 160-218 and 743-854. After two AZD1222 doses, both the breadth and the depth of spike-specific TCRs were significantly higher than at day 0 and than in MenACWY recipients. Reportedly, almost half of the unique spike-specific TCRs recognized epitopes lying outside the regions that are mutated in the B.1.351 and B.1.1.7 variants.

As to this clone: The antigen it binds to is not known. There are no base qualities to consult, and no much larger clone falls within one base.

The sample was peripheral blood, taken 28 days after the second AZD1222 dose. The source of this sequence is an adult who received the AZD1222 COVID-19 vaccine. The V gene is TRBV19 and the J gene is TRBJ2-5, with 12 bases matching TRBD2. The DNA is as follows: TGTGCCAGTAGTAGGAGCCTAGCGGGGGGGCCACGGGAGACCCAGTACTTC. This yields the protein CASSRSLAGGPRETQYF. Extended through the reference TRBV19 and TRBJ2-5 proteins, this CDR3 yields the full variable domain: DGGITQSPKYLFRKEGQNVTLSCEQNLNHDAMYWYRQDPGQGLRLIYYSQIVNDFQKGDIAEGYSVSREKKESFPLTVTSAQKNPTAFYLCASSRSLAGGPRETQYFGPGTRLLVL.